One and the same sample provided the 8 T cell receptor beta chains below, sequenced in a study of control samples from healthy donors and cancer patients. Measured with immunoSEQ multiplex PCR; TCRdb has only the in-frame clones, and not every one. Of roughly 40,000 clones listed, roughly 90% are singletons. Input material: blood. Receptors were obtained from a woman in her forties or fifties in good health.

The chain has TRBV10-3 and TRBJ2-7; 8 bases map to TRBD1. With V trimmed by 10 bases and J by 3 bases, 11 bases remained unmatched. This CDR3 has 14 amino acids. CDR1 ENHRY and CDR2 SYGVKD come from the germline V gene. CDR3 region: CATTGGTGYYEQYF. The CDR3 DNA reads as TGTGCCACCACGGGCGGGACAGGCTACTACGAGCAGTACTTC.

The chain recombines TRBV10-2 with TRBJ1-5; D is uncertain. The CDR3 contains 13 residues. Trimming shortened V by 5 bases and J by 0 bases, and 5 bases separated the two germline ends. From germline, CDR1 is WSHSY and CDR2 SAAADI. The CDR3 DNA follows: TGCGCCAGCAGTCTCAATAGCAATCAGCCCCAGCATTTT. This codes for CASSLNSNQPQHF.

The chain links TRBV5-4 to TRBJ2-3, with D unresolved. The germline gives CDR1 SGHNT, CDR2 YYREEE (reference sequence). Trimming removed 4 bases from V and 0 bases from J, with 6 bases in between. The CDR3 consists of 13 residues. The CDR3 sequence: CASSIYSTDTQYF. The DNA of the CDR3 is TGTGCCAGCAGCATCTATAGCACAGATACGCAGTATTTT.

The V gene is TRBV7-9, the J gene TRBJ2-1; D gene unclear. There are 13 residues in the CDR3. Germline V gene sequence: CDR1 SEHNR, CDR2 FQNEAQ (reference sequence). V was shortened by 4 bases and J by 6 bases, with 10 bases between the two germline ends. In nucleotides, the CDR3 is TGTGCCAGCAGCTCGCTCACCGGCAATGAGCAGTTCTTC. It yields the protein CASSSLTGNEQFF.

The CDR3 here is CASSHRTGVNTGELFF. CDR3 DNA sequence: TGCGCCAGCAGTCATAGGACAGGGGTGAACACCGGGGAGCTGTTTTTT. The gene calls are TRBV4-1 and TRBJ2-2, with 9 bases lining up with TRBD1. Germline lookup yields CDR1 MGHRA and CDR2 YSYEKL. CDR3 length: 16 residues. J gave up 1 base and V 6 bases, and 6 bases lay outside the gene matches.

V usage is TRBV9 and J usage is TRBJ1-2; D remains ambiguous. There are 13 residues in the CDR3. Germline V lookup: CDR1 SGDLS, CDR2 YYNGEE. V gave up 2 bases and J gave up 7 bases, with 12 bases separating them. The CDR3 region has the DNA TGTGCCAGCAGCGTGGCTACCGCTTCTGGCTACACCTTC. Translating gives CASSVATASGYTF.

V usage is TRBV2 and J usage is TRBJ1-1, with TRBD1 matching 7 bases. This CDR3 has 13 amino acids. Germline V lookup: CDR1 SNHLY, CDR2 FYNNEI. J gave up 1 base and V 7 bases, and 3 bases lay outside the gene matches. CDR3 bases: TGTGCCAGCACAAGGGGGCGGAACACTGAAGCTTTCTTT. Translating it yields CASTRGRNTEAFF.

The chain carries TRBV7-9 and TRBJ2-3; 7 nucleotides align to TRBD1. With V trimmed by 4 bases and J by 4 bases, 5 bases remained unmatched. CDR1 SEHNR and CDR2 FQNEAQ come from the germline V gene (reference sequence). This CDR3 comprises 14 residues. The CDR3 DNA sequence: TGTGCCAGCAGCTCCTGGGACAGTGCAGATACGCAGTATTTT. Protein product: CASSSWDSADTQYF.